Ten or more counts support the clone carrying this TCR beta chain. The target antigen is unknown. This sample was taken from a study of neurological immune-mediated disorders. Study conclusions and caveats: In HTLV-1-associated myelopathy, TCR clonal expansion was greatest, whereas multiple sclerosis had the least, falling below healthy controls.

Where libraries were unsorted, they were derived from 2 million PBMCs stored at -80 degrees C. Germline-derived CDR1 and CDR2 are SEHNR and FQNEAQ (reference sequence). Trimming took 0 bases from V and 3 from J, leaving 9 bases between them. This CDR3 spans 15 amino acids. By 5'RACE with 10-nucleotide random UMIs, the cDNA was made. Whenever a sequencing run was performed, it yielded over 170 million TCR-beta sequences from 15-18 subjects. TCRdb reprocessed the 5' RACE reads via MiXCR and lists one record per CDR3 protein. This sample has roughly 30,000 distinct CDR3 sequences, with under 8% found just once.

This TCR was sampled from a woman aged 45 to 65 in good health. V and J are TRBV7-9 and TRBJ2-1; TRBD1 is a possible D gene (6 bases). The specimen sequenced was PBMCs. The CDR3 reads CASSLAQGYYNEQFF. CDR3 nucleotides: TGTGCCAGCAGCTTAGCACAGGGTTACTACAATGAGCAGTTCTTC.